Sequencing of this TCR beta chain was carried out in a study of T cell repertoires in cytomegalovirus infection. MiXCR, run by TCRdb on the reads, gives a single entry per CDR3 protein. Of approximately 500,000 distinct CDR3 sequences in the sample, approximately 11% were seen once. This clonotype came up a few times. Specimen: PBMCs. The sequence derives from a human donor in good health (CMV status not recorded). Some clones in this sample may be carry-over from other donors' samples.

The CDR3 DNA is TGTGCCAGCAGCTTAGTTATCGGGGCAGGGACTGAAGCTTTCTTT. Translated: CASSLVIGAGTEAFF. The chain combines TRBV7-9 with TRBJ1-1; D possibly corresponds to TRBD1 (5 bases). V was cut by 1 base and J by 5 bases, with 14 bases left in between. This CDR3 is 15 amino acids long. CDR1 is SEHNR, CDR2 FQNEAQ, per germline (reference sequence).